The rows below give T cell receptor beta chains drawn from one sample of a study of T cell responses to AZD1222 COVID-19 vaccine. TCRdb's copy holds only in-frame clones and misses some; the assay was immunoSEQ multiplex PCR. The table has roughly 140,000 clones, roughly 88% seen once. This material consisted of peripheral blood, taken on day 0 of AZD1222 vaccination. The source is an adult in good health. Both conserved end residues are part of each CDR3. The D gene is left open where the match is weak. Part of the rows lack a size; the others show once, few, many or a class for expanded clones.

NA,TRBV7-2,NA,TRBJ1-6,CASSPLTGDALHF,TGTGCCAGCAGCCCCTTGACCGGAGACGCTCTCCACTTT
NA,TRBV6-5,once,TRBJ1-1,CASAPAGLNTEAFF,TGTGCCAGCGCCCCAGCGGGGTTAAACACTGAAGCTTTCTTT
TRBD2,TRBV6-5,NA,TRBJ2-7,CASSSLAGGPYEQYF,TGTGCCAGCAGTTCCCTAGCGGGAGGGCCTTACGAGCAGTACTTC
NA,TRBV7-9,NA,TRBJ1-1,CASSFGGNTEAFF,TGTGCCAGCAGCTTCGGGGGAAACACTGAAGCTTTCTTT
NA,TRBV28,NA,TRBJ1-2,CASSFAGNYGYTF,TGTGCCAGCAGTTTCGCGGGGAACTATGGCTACACCTTC
NA,TRBV4-3,NA,TRBJ1-1,CASSQERLGGGSTEAFF,TGCGCCAGCAGCCAAGAAAGATTGGGCGGGGGGAGCACTGAAGCTTTCTTT
NA,TRBV4-2,NA,TRBJ1-2,CASSQVREGGGYTF,TGTGCCAGCAGCCAAGTCAGGGAGGGTGGTGGCTACACCTTC
NA,TRBV4-1,few,TRBJ2-7,CASSQDQSGARSYEQYF,TGCGCCAGCAGCCAAGATCAAAGCGGAGCGAGATCCTACGAGCAGTACTTC
NA,TRBV28,once,TRBJ2-1,CASRLSGVGRNEQFF,TGTGCCAGCAGGCTCAGCGGAGTTGGTCGGAATGAGCAGTTCTTC
NA,TRBV11-1,many,TRBJ2-7,CASSSRNQEYEQYF,TGTGCCAGCAGCTCCCGGAACCAGGAGTACGAGCAGTACTTC
NA,TRBV28,once,TRBJ1-1,CASSFAREEAFF,TGTGCCAGCAGTTTTGCTAGGGAAGAAGCTTTCTTT
NA,TRBV6-5,NA,TRBJ2-7,CASSYSSHDYEQYF,TGTGCCAGCAGTTACAGTAGCCATGACTACGAGCAGTACTTC
NA,TRBV15,NA,TRBJ1-2,CATSSSYYGYTF,TGTGCCACCAGCTCCAGTTACTATGGCTACACCTTC
TRBD1,TRBV4-3,NA,TRBJ1-6,CASSQAGTASNSPLHF,TGCGCCAGCAGCCAGGCCGGGACAGCGAGTAATTCACCCCTCCACTTT
NA,TRBV7-2,NA,TRBJ1-1,CASSLRGGDAEAFF,TGTGCCAGCAGCTTAAGGGGGGGCGACGCTGAAGCTTTCTTT
TRBD1,TRBV5-1,few,TRBJ2-2,CASSQRQGGTGELFF,TGCGCCAGCAGCCAACGACAGGGCGGCACCGGGGAGCTGTTTTTT
TRBD2,TRBV19,NA,TRBJ2-1,CASSIGRTSGLYNEQFF,TGTGCCAGTAGTATAGGAAGGACTAGCGGTTTGTACAATGAGCAGTTCTTC
TRBD2,TRBV11-3,NA,TRBJ2-7,CASSLGGGLAGSYEQYF,TGTGCCAGCAGCTTAGGAGGTGGGCTAGCGGGTTCTTACGAGCAGTACTTC
TRBD1,TRBV28,once,TRBJ1-5,CASSLRQGAGQPQHF,TGTGCCAGCAGTTTGCGACAGGGGGCAGGGCAGCCCCAGCATTTT
NA,TRBV3-1/TRBV3-2,once,TRBJ1-6,CASSQRGPPYNSPLHF,TGTGCCAGCAGCCAGCGTGGTCCGCCGTATAATTCACCCCTCCACTTT
NA,TRBV27,NA,TRBJ2-3,CASSQLEYSTDTQYF,TGTGCCAGCAGTCAACTTGAGTATAGCACAGATACGCAGTATTTT
NA,TRBV4-1,NA,TRBJ1-4,CASSQDNPTVGGEKLFF,TGCGCCAGCAGCCAAGATAACCCCACCGTAGGCGGTGAAAAACTGTTTTTT
TRBD1,TRBV7-6,NA,TRBJ2-2,CASSLVISGGRAGELFF,TGTGCCAGCAGCTTAGTGATTTCAGGGGGCAGGGCCGGGGAGCTGTTTTTT
TRBD1,TRBV24-1,NA,TRBJ1-5,CATSDPGTGENQPQHF,TGTGCCACCAGTGACCCCGGGACAGGGGAGAATCAGCCCCAGCATTTT
TRBD1,TRBV27,NA,TRBJ1-5,CASSSGGIRQPQHF,TGTGCCAGCAGTTCAGGGGGCATCAGGCAGCCCCAGCATTTT
NA,TRBV6-5,NA,TRBJ1-5,CASRGEGGNQPQHF,TGTGCCAGCAGAGGAGAAGGGGGGAATCAGCCCCAGCATTTT
TRBD2,TRBV7-2,NA,TRBJ2-1,CASSVYPAGGANEQFF,TGTGCCAGCAGCGTCTATCCAGCGGGAGGGGCAAATGAGCAGTTCTTC
NA,TRBV11-3,NA,TRBJ2-5,CASSLDVQMLAQPPGKETQYF,TGTGCCAGCAGCTTAGATGTTCAAATGCTAGCGCAACCCCCGGGGAAAGAGACCCAGTACTTC
TRBD1,TRBV9,NA,TRBJ1-6,CASSVRGQISPLHF,TGTGCCAGCAGCGTAAGGGGACAGATTTCACCCCTCCACTTT
NA,TRBV11-2,NA,TRBJ2-7,CASSLLGSYEQYF,TGTGCCAGCAGCTTACTGGGGTCCTACGAGCAGTACTTC
NA,TRBV7-9,NA,TRBJ2-1,CASSLGTYGEQFF,TGTGCCAGCAGTCTAGGAACTTACGGTGAGCAGTTCTTC
NA,TRBV5-5,NA,TRBJ2-6,CASSLVFSGANVLTF,TGTGCCAGCAGCTTGGTCTTCTCTGGGGCCAACGTCCTGACTTTC
NA,TRBV3-1/TRBV3-2,NA,TRBJ1-1,CASSQLTEAFF,TGTGCCAGCAGCCAACTCACCGAAGCTTTCTTT
NA,TRBV7-9,few,TRBJ2-2,CASSSIQGSTGELFF,TGTGCCAGCAGCTCAATCCAGGGGAGCACCGGGGAGCTGTTTTTT
NA,TRBV16,few,TRBJ1-1,CASFRALNTEAFF,TGTGCCAGCTTCCGGGCCTTGAACACTGAAGCTTTCTTT
NA,TRBV27,NA,TRBJ2-5,CASSLSYQETQYF,TGTGCCAGCAGTCTCTCATACCAAGAGACCCAGTACTTC
NA,TRBV4-3,NA,TRBJ1-5,CASSQGTVSNQPQHF,TGCGCCAGCAGCCAAGGGACGGTTAGCAATCAGCCCCAGCATTTT
TRBD2,TRBV27,NA,TRBJ2-7,CASSRTSGSSTHEQYF,TGTGCCAGCAGTCGGACTAGCGGCTCCTCCACCCACGAGCAGTACTTC
NA,TRBV19,NA,TRBJ1-2,CASSIAQYYGYTF,TGTGCCAGTAGTATCGCCCAATACTATGGCTACACCTTC
NA,TRBV6-2/TRBV6-3,NA,TRBJ1-5,CASSTPGLMVWQDQPQHF,TGTGCCAGCAGTACACCGGGACTTATGGTATGGCAGGATCAGCCCCAGCATTTT
NA,TRBV29-1,once,TRBJ1-1,CSAGPGNTEAFF,TGCAGCGCTGGGCCTGGGAACACTGAAGCTTTCTTT